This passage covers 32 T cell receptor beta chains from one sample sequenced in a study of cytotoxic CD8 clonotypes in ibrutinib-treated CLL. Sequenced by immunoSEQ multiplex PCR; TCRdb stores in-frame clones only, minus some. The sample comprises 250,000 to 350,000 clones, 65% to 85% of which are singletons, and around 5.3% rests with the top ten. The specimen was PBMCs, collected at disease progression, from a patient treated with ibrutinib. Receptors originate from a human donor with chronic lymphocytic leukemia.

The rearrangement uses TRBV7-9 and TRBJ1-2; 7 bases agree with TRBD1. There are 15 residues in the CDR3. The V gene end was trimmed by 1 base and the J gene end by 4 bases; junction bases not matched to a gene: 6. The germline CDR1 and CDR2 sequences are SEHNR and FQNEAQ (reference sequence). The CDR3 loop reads CASSLEGQSGYGYTF. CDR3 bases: TGTGCCAGCAGCTTAGAGGGACAGTCCGGCTATGGCTACACCTTC. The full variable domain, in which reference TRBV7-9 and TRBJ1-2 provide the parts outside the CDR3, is DTGVSQNPRHKITKRGQNVTFRCDPISEHNRLYWYRQTLGQGPEFLTYFQNEAQLEKSRLLSDRFSAERPKGSFSTLEIQRTEQGDSAMYLCASSLEGQSGYGYTFGSGTRLTVV.

The CDR3 coding sequence is TGTGCCAGCAGTGCACAGGAATGGGCGGGGGGATTTGAGACCCAGTACTTC. This encodes CASSAQEWAGGFETQYF. This chain connects TRBV6-1 to TRBJ2-5; 8 nucleotides match TRBD2. V trimming: 4 bases; J trimming: 5 bases; junction bases outside the gene matches: 15. The CDR3 consists of 17 residues. CDR1 is MNHNS, CDR2 SASEGT, per germline.

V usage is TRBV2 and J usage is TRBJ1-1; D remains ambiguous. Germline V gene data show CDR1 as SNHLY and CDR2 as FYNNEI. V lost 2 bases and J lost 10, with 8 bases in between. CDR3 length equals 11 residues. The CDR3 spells CASSERAAAFF. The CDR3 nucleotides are TGTGCCAGCAGTGAAAGGGCAGCAGCTTTCTTT.

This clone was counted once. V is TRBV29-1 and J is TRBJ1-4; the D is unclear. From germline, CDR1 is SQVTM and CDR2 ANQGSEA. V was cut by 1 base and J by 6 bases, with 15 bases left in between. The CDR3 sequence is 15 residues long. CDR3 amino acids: CSVEVGPSWDEKLFF. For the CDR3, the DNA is TGCAGCGTTGAAGTAGGTCCCTCCTGGGATGAAAAACTGTTTTTT.

For the CDR3, the DNA is TGTGCCAGCAATGGGGAGATGGAGACCCAGTACTTC. Translating gives CASNGEMETQYF. The chain recombines TRBV7-9 with TRBJ2-5; maybe TRBD2 (5 bases). Trimming took 7 bases from V and 5 from J, leaving 11 bases between them. This CDR3 has 12 amino acids. Germline values: CDR1 SEHNR, CDR2 FQNEAQ (reference sequence).

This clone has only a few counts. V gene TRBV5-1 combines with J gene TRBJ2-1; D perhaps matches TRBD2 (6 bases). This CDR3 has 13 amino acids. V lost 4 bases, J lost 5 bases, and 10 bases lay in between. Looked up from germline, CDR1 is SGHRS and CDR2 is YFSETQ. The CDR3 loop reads CASSTGLHNEQFF. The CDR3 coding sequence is TGCGCCAGCAGCACGGGACTGCACAATGAGCAGTTCTTC.

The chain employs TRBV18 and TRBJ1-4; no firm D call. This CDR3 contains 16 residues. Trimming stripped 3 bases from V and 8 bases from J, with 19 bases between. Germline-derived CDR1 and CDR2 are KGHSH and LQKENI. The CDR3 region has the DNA TGTGCCAGCTCACCGAATCCCGGGCCGGGAGGGGAAAAACTGTTTTTT. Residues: CASSPNPGPGGEKLFF. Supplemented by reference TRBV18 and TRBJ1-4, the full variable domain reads NAGVMQNPRHLVRRRGQEARLRCSPMKGHSHVYWYRQLPEEGLKFMVYLQKENIIDESGMPKERFSAEFPKEGPSILRIQQVVRGDSAAYFCASSPNPGPGGEKLFFGSGTQLSVL.

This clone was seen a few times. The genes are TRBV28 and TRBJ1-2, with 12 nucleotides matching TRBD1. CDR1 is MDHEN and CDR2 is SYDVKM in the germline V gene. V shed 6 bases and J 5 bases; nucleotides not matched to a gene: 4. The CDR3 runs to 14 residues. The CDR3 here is CASRRDRGLYGYTF. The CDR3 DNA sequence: TGTGCCAGCAGGCGGGACAGGGGGCTATATGGCTACACCTTC.

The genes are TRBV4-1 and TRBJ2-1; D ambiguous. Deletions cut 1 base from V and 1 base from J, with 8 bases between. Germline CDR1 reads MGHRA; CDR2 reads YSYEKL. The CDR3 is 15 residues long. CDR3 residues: CASSQAPGSYNEQFF. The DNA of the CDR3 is TGCGCCAGCAGCCAAGCTCCAGGATCCTACAATGAGCAGTTCTTC.

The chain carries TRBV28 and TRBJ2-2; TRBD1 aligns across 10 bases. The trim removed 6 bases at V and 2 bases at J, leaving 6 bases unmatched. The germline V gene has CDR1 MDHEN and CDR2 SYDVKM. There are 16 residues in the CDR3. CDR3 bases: TGTGCCAGCAGCAAGGGACAGGGGAGAAACACCGGGGAGCTGTTTTTT. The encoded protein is CASSKGQGRNTGELFF.

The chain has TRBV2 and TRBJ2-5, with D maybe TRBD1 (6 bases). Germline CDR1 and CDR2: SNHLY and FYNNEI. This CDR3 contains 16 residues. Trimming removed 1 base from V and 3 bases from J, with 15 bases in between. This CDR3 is CASSEGTALTKETQYF. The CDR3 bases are TGTGCCAGCAGTGAAGGGACAGCCCTCACCAAAGAGACCCAGTACTTC.

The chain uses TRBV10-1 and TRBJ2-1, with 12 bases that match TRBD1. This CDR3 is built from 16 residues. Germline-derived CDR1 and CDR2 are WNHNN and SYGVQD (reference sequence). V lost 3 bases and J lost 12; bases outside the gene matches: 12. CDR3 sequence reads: CASSDHPGQGARGQFF. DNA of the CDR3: TGCGCCAGCAGTGACCACCCGGGACAGGGGGCAAGGGGGCAGTTCTTC.

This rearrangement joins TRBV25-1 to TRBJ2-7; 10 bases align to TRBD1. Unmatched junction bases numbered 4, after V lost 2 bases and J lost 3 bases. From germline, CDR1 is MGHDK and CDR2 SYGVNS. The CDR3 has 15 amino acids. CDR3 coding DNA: TGTGCCAGCAGTGAAAGACAGGGGGCGAGCTACGAGCAGTACTTC. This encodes CASSERQGASYEQYF.

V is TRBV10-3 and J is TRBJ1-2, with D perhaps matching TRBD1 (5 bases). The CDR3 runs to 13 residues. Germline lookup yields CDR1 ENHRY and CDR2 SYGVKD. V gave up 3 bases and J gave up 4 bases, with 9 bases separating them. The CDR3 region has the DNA TGTGCCATCAGTGAAGGACAAAGCTATGGCTACACCTTC. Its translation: CAISEGQSYGYTF.

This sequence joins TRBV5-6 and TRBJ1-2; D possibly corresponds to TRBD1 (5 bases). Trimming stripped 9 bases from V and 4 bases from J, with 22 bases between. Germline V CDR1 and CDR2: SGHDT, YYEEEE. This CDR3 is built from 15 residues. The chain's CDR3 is CATSSRDLQFYGYTF. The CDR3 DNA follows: TGTGCCACCTCTTCCCGGGACCTCCAATTCTATGGCTACACCTTC.

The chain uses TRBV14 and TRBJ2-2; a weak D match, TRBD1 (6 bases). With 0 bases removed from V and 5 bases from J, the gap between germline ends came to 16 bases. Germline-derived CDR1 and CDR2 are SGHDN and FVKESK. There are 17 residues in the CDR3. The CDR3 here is CASSQDQYTGPTGELFF. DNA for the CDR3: TGTGCCAGCAGCCAAGATCAGTATACAGGGCCTACCGGGGAGCTGTTTTTT.

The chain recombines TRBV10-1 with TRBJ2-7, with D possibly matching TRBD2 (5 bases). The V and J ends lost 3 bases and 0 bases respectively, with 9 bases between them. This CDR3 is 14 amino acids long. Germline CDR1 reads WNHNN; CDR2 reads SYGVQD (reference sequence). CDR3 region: CASSDGVASYEQYF. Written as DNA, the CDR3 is TGCGCCAGCAGTGACGGGGTCGCCTCCTACGAGCAGTACTTC.

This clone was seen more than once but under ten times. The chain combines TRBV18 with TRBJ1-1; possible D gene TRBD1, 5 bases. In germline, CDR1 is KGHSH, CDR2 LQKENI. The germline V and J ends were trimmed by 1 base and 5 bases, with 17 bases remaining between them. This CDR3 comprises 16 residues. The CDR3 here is CASSPQMDLGGTEAFF. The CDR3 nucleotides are TGTGCCAGCTCACCACAAATGGATTTGGGGGGTACTGAAGCTTTCTTT.

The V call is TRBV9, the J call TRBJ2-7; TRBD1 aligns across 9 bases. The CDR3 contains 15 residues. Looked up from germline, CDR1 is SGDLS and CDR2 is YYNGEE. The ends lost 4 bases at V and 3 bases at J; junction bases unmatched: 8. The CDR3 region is CASSQSGTGLYEQYF. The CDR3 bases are TGTGCCAGCAGCCAATCCGGGACAGGGCTCTACGAGCAGTACTTC. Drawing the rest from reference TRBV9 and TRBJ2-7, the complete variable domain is DSGVTQTPKHLITATGQRVTLRCSPRSGDLSVYWYQQSLDQGLQFLIQYYNGEERAKGNILERFSAQQFPDLHSELNLSSLELGDSALYFCASSQSGTGLYEQYFGPGTRLTVT.

The CDR3 loop reads CASRRQGSYTF. CDR3 sequence (DNA): TGTGCCAGCAGGCGACAGGGGAGCTACACCTTC. This rearrangement joins TRBV7-2 to TRBJ1-2; 8 bases are shared with TRBD1. Trimming cost V 6 bases and J 9 bases; bases outside gene matches: 3. CDR1 SGHTA and CDR2 FQGNSA come from the germline V gene. This CDR3 region has 11 residues.

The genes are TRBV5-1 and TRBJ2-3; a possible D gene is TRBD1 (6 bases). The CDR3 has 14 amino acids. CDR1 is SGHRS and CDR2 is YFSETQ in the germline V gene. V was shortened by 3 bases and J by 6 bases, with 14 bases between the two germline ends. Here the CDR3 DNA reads TGCGCCAGCAGCTATGACAGGTTTTTGGATACGCAGTATTTT. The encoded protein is CASSYDRFLDTQYF.

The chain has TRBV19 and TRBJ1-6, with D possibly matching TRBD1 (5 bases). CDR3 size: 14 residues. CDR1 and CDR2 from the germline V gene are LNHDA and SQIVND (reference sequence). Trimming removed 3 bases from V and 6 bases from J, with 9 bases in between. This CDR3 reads CASSIQGGNSPLHF. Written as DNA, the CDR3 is TGTGCCAGTAGTATTCAGGGCGGTAATTCACCCCTCCACTTT.

CDR3 in amino acids: CASSFLGATEAFF. The CDR3 DNA reads TGTGCCAGCAGCTTTTTGGGGGCCACTGAAGCTTTCTTT. The V and J genes are TRBV7-3 and TRBJ1-1; D perhaps matches TRBD1 (6 bases). The CDR3 length is 13 residues. Trimming pared 3 bases from V and 4 bases from J, leaving 9 bases between. Germline V gene lookup returns CDR1 SGHTA and CDR2 FQGTGA.

The CDR3 loop is CASSQVASDTQYF. Written as DNA, the CDR3 is TGCGCCAGCAGCCAAGTGGCTAGCGATACGCAGTATTTT. The chain links TRBV4-3 to TRBJ2-3, with D possibly being TRBD2 (5 bases). Germline V gene lookup returns CDR1 LGHNA and CDR2 YSLEER. V lost 1 base, J lost 6 bases, and 8 bases lay in between. The CDR3 runs 13 residues.

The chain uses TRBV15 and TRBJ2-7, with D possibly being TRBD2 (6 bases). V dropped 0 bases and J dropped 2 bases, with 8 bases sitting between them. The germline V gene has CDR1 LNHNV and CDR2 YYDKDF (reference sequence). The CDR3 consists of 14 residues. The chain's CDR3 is CATSRDWGAYEQYF. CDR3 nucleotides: TGTGCCACCAGCAGAGATTGGGGGGCCTACGAGCAGTACTTC.

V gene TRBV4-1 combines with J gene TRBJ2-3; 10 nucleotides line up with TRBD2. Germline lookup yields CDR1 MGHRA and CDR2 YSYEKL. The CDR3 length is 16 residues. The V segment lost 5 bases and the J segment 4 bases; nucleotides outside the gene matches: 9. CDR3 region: CASSGAGTSVADTQYF. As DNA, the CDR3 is TGCGCCAGCAGCGGCGCCGGGACTAGCGTTGCAGATACGCAGTATTTT.

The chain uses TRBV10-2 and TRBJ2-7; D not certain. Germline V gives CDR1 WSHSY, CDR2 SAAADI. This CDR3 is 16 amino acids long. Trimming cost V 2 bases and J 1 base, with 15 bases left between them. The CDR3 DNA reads TGCGCCAGCAGTGAGCCCCCCGTTAGAGTTTCCTACGAGCAGTACTTC. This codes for CASSEPPVRVSYEQYF.

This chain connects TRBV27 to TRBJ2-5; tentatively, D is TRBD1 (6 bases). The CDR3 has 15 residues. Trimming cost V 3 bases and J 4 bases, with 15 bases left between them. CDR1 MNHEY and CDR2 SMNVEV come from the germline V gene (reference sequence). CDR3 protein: CASSFQGLVGETQYF. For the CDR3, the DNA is TGTGCCAGCAGTTTCCAGGGGCTCGTAGGAGAGACCCAGTACTTC.

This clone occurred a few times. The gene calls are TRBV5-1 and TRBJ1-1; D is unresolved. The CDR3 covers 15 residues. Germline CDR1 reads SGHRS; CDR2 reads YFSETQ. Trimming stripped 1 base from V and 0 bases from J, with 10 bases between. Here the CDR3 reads CASSLTANMNTEAFF. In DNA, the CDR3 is TGCGCCAGCAGCTTGACGGCCAACATGAACACTGAAGCTTTCTTT.

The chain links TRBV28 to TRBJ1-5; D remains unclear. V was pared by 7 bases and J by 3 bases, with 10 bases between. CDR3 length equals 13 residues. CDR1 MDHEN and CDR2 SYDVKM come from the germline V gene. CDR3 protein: CASTLYPNQPQHF. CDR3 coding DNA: TGTGCCAGCACCCTTTACCCCAATCAGCCCCAGCATTTT.

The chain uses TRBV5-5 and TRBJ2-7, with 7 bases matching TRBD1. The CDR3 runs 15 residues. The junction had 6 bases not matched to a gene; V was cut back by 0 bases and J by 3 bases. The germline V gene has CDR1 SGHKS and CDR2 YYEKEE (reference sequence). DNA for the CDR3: TGTGCCAGCAGCTTGGGAGACAGGGCCTTCTACGAGCAGTACTTC. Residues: CASSLGDRAFYEQYF.

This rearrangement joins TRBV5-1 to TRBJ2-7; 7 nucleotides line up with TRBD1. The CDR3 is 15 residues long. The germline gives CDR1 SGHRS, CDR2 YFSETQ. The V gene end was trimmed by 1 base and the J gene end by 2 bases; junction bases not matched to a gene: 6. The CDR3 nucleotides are TGCGCCAGCAGCTTGCACCTCGACAGGGCCTACGAGCAGTACTTC. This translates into CASSLHLDRAYEQYF.